The 14 T cell receptor beta chains below all came from one sample that was sequenced in a study of T cells in Graves' hyperthyroidism and ophthalmopathy. Amplification targeted TCR beta CDR3 regions from RNA transcripts. First-round RT-PCR targeting the TCR CDR3 was performed with the HTBI primer set. TCRdb analysed the multiplex PCR reads with MiXCR anew, one entry per CDR3 protein. The data contain around 580,000 distinct CDR3 sequences, about 45% of them singletons. What was sequenced was peripheral blood or thyroid tissue (not recorded which). The receptor set was obtained from a woman between 18 and 29 years old with Graves' hyperthyroidism.

This clonotype turned up a few times. The V gene is TRBV24-1, the J gene TRBJ2-3; D might be TRBD2 (5 bases). CDR3 length: 16 amino acids. Germline V lookup: CDR1 KGHDR, CDR2 SFDVKD. The V gene lost 2 bases and the J gene lost 5 bases, with 16 bases spanning the gap. CDR3 sequence: CATSDSGRIEGDTQYF. The CDR3 DNA reads TGTGCCACCAGTGATTCTGGACGGATCGAGGGAGATACGCAGTATTTT.

This chain joins TRBV20-1 and TRBJ1-2; D call uncertain. Germline assignment: CDR1 DFQATT and CDR2 SNEGSKA (reference sequence). CDR3 length: 13 residues. Trimming removed 2 bases at V and 6 bases at J, with 13 bases between. In DNA, the CDR3 is TGCAGTGCTAGAAGAGGGTATGGGGATGGCTACACCTTC. Translation: CSARRGYGDGYTF.

In its sample, this clonotype was seen a few times. The CDR3 protein is CASSFSARLASSYEQYF. The CDR3 DNA reads as TGTGCCAGCAGTTTTTCTGCCCGACTCGCAAGCTCCTACGAGCAGTACTTC. The rearrangement links TRBV28 to TRBJ2-7, with no clear D. The CDR3 extends over 17 amino acids. CDR1 and CDR2 from the germline V gene are MDHEN and SYDVKM. V lost 3 bases, J lost 0 bases, and 18 bases lay in between.

This clonotype was detected ten times or more. The chain uses TRBV6-6 and TRBJ2-5; D may match TRBD1 or TRBD2 (5 bases each). V dropped 7 bases and J dropped 6 bases, with 12 bases sitting between them. This CDR3 is built from 12 residues. CDR1 MNHNY and CDR2 SVGAGI come from the germline V gene (reference sequence). The CDR3 sequence is CASKGPQQTQYF. CDR3 sequence (DNA): TGTGCCAGCAAGGGACCCCAGCAGACCCAGTACTTC.

This clonotype was counted many times. The rearrangement joins TRBV6-1 to TRBJ2-5; possibly TRBD1 for D (6 bases). Germline values: CDR1 MNHNS, CDR2 SASEGT. This CDR3 is 12 amino acids long. The V gene lost 11 bases and the J gene lost 1 base, with 11 bases spanning the gap. The CDR3 nucleotides read TGTGCCGGCCAGGGGTTCCAAGAGACCCAGTACTTC. It encodes CAGQGFQETQYF.

This clonotype has at least ten counts. The genes are TRBV29-1 and TRBJ1-3; D uncertain. V lost 3 bases and J lost 7, with 10 bases in between. Germline V CDR1 and CDR2: SQVTM, ANQGSEA. The length of the CDR3 is 12 residues. The DNA for the CDR3 is TGCAGCGTTGAGGACCTCAGGAACACCATATATTTT. Translation: CSVEDLRNTIYF.

This clonotype was counted a few times. The chain combines TRBV2 with TRBJ1-1, with 7 bases that match TRBD1. With 6 bases clipped from V and 5 bases from J, the junction kept 6 bases outside the gene matches. Germline V gives CDR1 SNHLY, CDR2 FYNNEI. The CDR3 extends over 13 amino acids. Here the CDR3 DNA reads TGTGCCAGCAGAAGGGGGCGCGAAACTGAAGCTTTCTTT. It yields the protein CASRRGRETEAFF.

About this clonotype: A single base separates this from a much larger clone, so it may be a read error. The rearrangement uses TRBV6-5 and TRBJ2-5; TRBD2 matches at 9 bases. This CDR3 spans 15 amino acids. J gave up 6 bases and V 6 bases, and 11 bases lay outside the gene matches. CDR1 is MNHEY and CDR2 is SVGAGI in the germline V gene. Here the CDR3 DNA reads TGTGCCAGCAGATCAGGGCTAGCGGGATGGAAGACCCAGTACTTC. Its translation: CASRSGLAGWKTQYF.

This clonotype was seen ten or more times. The rearrangement links TRBV7-9 to TRBJ1-2, with 9 bases aligning to TRBD1. The CDR3 length is 13 residues. J gave up 4 bases and V 6 bases, and 3 bases lay outside the gene matches. The germline V gene has CDR1 SEHNR and CDR2 FQNEAQ (reference sequence). CDR3 in amino acids: CASSRDRVYGYTF. The DNA for the CDR3 is TGTGCCAGCAGTCGGGACAGGGTCTATGGCTACACCTTC.

The chain uses TRBV5-1 and TRBJ2-7, with D perhaps assigned TRBD1 or TRBD2 (5 bases each). The V gene lost 4 bases and the J gene lost 5 bases, with 19 bases spanning the gap. CDR1 is SGHRS and CDR2 is YFSETQ in the germline V gene. The CDR3 sequence is 15 residues long. The CDR3 DNA reads TGCGCCAGCAGCATTGGGACCGTGACGGGCGACGAGCAGTACTTC. It is translated as CASSIGTVTGDEQYF.

With regard to this clonotype: Just one base apart from a much larger clone, this may be a read error. This chain uses TRBV5-1 with TRBJ1-2; 8 positions agree with TRBD1. CDR3 size: 17 residues. The germline CDR1 and CDR2 sequences are SGHRS and YFSETQ. V trimming: 7 bases; J trimming: 5 bases; junction bases outside the gene matches: 19. In DNA form, the CDR3 reads TGCGCCAGCGGCGAGCCGGCTAGGGACAGGAGAAGTTATGGCTACACCTTC. It specifies CASGEPARDRRSYGYTF. Filled out from reference TRBV5-1 and TRBJ1-2, the complete variable domain reads KAGVTQTPRYLIKTRGQQVTLSCSPISGHRSVSWYQQTPGQGLQFLFEYFSETQRNKGNFPGRFSGRQFSNSRSEMNVSTLELGDSALYLCASGEPARDRRSYGYTFGSGTRLTVV.

The J gene is TRBJ2-5, the V gene TRBV20-1; 12 nucleotides agree with TRBD2. Trimming removed 6 bases from V and 7 bases from J; junction bases left unmatched: 9. CDR1 and CDR2 (germline): DFQATT, SNEGSKA (reference sequence). This CDR3 is 14 amino acids long. In DNA form, the CDR3 reads TGCAGTGCCCACCTAGCGGGAGGGCCGGGGACCCAGTACTTC. Encoded protein: CSAHLAGGPGTQYF.

This clonotype has more than one count but fewer than ten. The chain employs TRBV10-3 and TRBJ2-7; D possibly corresponds to TRBD1 (6 bases). The DNA end favors TRBJ2-1, so the J call may be wrong. Germline V lookup: CDR1 ENHRY, CDR2 SYGVKD. This CDR3 has 15 amino acids. The CDR3 loop reads CAIGEGGRQGNEQFF. The CDR3 nucleotides are TGTGCCATCGGGGAAGGGGGACGGCAGGGCAATGAGCAGTTCTTC.

This clonotype came up a few times. The chain couples TRBV20-1 to TRBJ2-7; TRBD2 might be the D (6 bases). Near its end, the DNA agrees better with TRBJ2-1, so the J call may be wrong. This CDR3 spans 13 amino acids. The V gene's germline CDR1 is DFQATT and CDR2 SNEGSKA (reference sequence). The CDR3 loop reads CSARGTSLDEQFF. In DNA form, the CDR3 reads TGCAGTGCTAGGGGGACTTCACTGGATGAGCAGTTCTTC.